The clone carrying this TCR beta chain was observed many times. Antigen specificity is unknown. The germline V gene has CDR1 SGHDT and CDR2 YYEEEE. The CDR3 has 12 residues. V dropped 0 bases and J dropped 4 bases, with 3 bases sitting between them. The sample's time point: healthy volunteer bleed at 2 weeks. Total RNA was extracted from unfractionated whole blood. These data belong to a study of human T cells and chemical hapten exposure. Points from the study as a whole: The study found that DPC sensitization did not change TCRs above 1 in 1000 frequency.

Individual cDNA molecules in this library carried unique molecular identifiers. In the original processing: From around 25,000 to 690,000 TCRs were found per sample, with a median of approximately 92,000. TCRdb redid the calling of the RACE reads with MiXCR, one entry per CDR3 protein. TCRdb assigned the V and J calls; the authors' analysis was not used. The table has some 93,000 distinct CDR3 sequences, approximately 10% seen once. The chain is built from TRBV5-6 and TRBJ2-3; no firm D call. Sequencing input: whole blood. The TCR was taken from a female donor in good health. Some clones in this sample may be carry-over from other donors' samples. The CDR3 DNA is TGTGCCAGCAGCTTGGTTCCAGATACGCAGTATTTT. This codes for CASSLVPDTQYF.